The entry below gives a single TCR beta chain sequence along with its context. Adults between about 18 and 95 years of age took part from fewer than 30 US areas. Participants' own reports of clinical history determined their cohort assignment. Cohort 3 recovery required two negative PCRs, clearance, or symptom resolution. Libraries were prepared by immunoSEQ multiplex PCR; TCRdb keeps only in-frame clonotypes and omits some of them. The sample has 150,000 to 200,000 clones, approximately 86% seen once; the top ten hold 15% to 20%. Trimming at V came to 5 bases and at J to 6 bases, leaving 7 bases not matched to a gene. The germline V gene encodes CDR1 LGHNA and CDR2 YNFKEQ. The CDR3 spans 15 residues. This sample was included in a study of blood T cell repertoires in COVID-19. Across the whole study: Italy, Spain and the United States were the sources of the convalescent and acute COVID-19 samples.

The chain recombines TRBV4-2 with TRBJ2-2; TRBD1 agrees at 9 bases. The sequenced sample consisted of PBMCs or T cells enriched from blood (not recorded which). The receptor comes from a man aged 60 to 69 who had recovered from COVID-19. This CDR3 reads CASSGRDRVAGELFF. DNA for the CDR3: TGTGCCAGCAGCGGGCGGGACAGGGTAGCCGGGGAGCTGTTTTTT.